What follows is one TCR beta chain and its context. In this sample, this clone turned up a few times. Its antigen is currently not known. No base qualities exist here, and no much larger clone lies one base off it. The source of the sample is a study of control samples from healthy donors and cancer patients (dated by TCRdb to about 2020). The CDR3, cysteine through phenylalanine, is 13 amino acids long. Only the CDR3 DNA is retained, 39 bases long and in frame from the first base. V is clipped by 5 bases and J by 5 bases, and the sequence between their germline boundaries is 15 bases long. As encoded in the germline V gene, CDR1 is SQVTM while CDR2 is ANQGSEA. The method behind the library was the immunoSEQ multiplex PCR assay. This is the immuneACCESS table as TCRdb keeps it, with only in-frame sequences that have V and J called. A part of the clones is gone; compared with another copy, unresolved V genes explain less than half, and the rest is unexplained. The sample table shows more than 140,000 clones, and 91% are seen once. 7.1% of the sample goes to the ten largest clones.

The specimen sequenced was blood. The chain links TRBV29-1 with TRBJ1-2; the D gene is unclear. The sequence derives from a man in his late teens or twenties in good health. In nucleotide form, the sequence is TGCAGCGTTAGGTTGGAGGCGGGTTATGGCTACACCTTC. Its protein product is CSVRLEAGYGYTF. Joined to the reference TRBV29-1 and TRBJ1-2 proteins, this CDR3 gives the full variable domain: SAVISQKPSRDICQRGTSLTIQCQVDSQVTMMFWYRQQPGQSLTLIATANQGSEATYESGFVIDKFPISRPNLTFSTLTVSNMSPEDSSIYLCSVRLEAGYGYTFGSGTRLTVV.